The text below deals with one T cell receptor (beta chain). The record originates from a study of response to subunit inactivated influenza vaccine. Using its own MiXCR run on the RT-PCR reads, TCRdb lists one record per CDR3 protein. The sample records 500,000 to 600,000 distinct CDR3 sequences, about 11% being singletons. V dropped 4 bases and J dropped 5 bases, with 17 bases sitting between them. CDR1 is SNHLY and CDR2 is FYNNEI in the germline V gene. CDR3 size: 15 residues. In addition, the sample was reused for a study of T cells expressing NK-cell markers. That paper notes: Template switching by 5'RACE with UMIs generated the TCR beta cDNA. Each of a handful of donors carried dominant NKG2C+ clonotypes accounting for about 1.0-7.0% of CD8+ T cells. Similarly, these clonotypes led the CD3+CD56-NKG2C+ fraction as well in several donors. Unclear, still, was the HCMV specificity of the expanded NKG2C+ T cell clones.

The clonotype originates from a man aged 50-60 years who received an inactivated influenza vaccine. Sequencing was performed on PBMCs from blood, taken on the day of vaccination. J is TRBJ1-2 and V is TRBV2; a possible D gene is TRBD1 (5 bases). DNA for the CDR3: TGTGCCAGCAGTGGTCACAGGACAATCGCTTATGGCTACACCTTC. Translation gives CASSGHRTIAYGYTF.